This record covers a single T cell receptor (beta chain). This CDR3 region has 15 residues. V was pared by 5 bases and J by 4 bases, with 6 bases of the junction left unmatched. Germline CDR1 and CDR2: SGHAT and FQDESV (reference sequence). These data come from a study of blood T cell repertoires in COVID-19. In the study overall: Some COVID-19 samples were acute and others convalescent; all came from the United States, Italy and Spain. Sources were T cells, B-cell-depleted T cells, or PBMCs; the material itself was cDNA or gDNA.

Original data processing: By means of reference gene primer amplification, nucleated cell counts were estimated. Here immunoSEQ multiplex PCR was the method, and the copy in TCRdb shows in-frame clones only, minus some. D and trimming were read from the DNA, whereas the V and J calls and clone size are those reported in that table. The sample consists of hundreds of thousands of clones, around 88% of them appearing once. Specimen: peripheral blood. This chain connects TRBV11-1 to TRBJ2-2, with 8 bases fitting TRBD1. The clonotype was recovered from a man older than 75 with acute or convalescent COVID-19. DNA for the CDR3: TGTGCCAGCAGCCCCAGGGGGCAGGGCACCGGGGAGCTGTTTTTT. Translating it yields CASSPRGQGTGELFF.